One T cell receptor (beta chain) is described in this entry. This clone's antigen is unknown. No much larger clone exists at a distance of one base, and base qualities are not known. Ends trimmed: V by 8 bases, J by 18 bases; bases unmatched to a gene: 5. For CDR1 and CDR2, the germline V gene (reference sequence) lists GTSNPN and SVGIG. Counted from cysteine to phenylalanine, this CDR3 has 9 amino acids. The sequence is cut down to CDR3 DNA, 27 bases in frame from base 1. These data come from a study of CD8+ T cells in alopecia areata (dated by TCRdb to about 2018). In the study overall: Treated patients were enrolled in an open-label pilot trial of oral tofacitinib at 5 to 10 mg twice daily for moderate-to-severe alopecia areata. Patients stayed on tofacitinib for 6 to 18 months and then had 6 months of follow-up off drug so that delayed response and recurrence could be assessed. The study used high-throughput TCRbeta sequencing to examine T cell clonal expansion in alopecia areata, in both the C3H/HeJ mouse model and human patients. Scalp tissue and sorted CD4+ and CD8+ peripheral blood T cells from patchy and totalis/universalis alopecia areata patients and from healthy controls were covered by human TCRbeta sequencing. Biopsies were taken from tofacitinib-treated patients at baseline and at 4 and 24 weeks of treatment, and a later scalp biopsy was taken in several of the tofacitinib-treated patients. Scalp clonality was compared among normal scalp (n=4), patchy alopecia areata scalp (n=8), and alopecia totalis/universalis scalp (n=8). RNA was extracted with the PAXgene miRNA kit for fixed scalp, the miRNeasy kit for PBMCs, and the RNeasy kit for mouse skin. immunoSEQ multiplex PCR using 35 Vbeta forward primers and 13 Jbeta reverse primers was used to amplify TCRbeta CDR3 regions.

What the research found in general, with its limitations: Scalp TCR repertoire analysis is complicated because resident alphabeta T cells in normal human skin are also sequenced, whereas mouse skin is dominated by gammadelta T cells. Shared TCR sequences between patients were less evident than in mice, which may be partly attributable to HLA diversity in the patient population. Lesional scalp, especially in alopecia totalis/universalis, showed higher clonality and more expanded CD8+ clones than normal scalp, suggesting antigenic drive.

What the time point label conveys for this sample: baseline before oral tofacitinib. From alopecia areata patients, peripheral blood was collected along with lesional scalp punch biopsies. PBMCs were isolated by density centrifugation and stained for CD3, CD4 and CD8, after which CD4+ and CD8+ T cells were sorted on a FACSAria. Library preparation used the immunoSEQ multiplex PCR assay. RNA was extracted from all samples and reverse transcribed into cDNA, which served as template for TCR sequencing. SuperScript III was used to make first-strand cDNA, primed with a 2:1 mix of oligo-dT and random hexamers. A synthetic immune receptor repertoire was used to assess amplification bias, and residual bias was removed computationally. In the paper's pipeline: Raw reads were preprocessed to remove errors, and CDR3 was defined according to IMGT conventions as the region from the conserved cysteine to phenylalanine. Clonality was computed as 1 minus the Shannon entropy, with the entropy normalized by log2 of the number of productive unique TCRs. Whether each scalp clone was CD4 or CD8 was inferred by checking scalp TCRbeta sequences against the CD4 and CD8 repertoires from sorted blood. The table was pulled from immuneACCESS by TCRdb, which kept in-frame rearrangements only. Such tables lose some clones; where checked, under half of the loss comes from unresolved V genes, and the rest has no known cause. V and J calls and clone size are as listed in that table; D and trimming were resolved from the DNA. In this sample the table shows some 180,000 clones, almost 65% of which occur a single time. The ten largest clonotypes hold 1.5% to 2% of the sample.

The sequence derives from a human donor with alopecia areata. The chain was built from TRBV30 and TRBJ1-6; 9 bases in the junction line up with TRBD1. Sequencing was performed on CD4+ T cells sorted from blood, taken at week 0. The CDR3 amino acid sequence is: CAPGQGHHF. The bases are TGTGCCCCGGGACAGGGACACCACTTT. The entire variable domain, with the stretches around the CDR3 drawn from the reference TRBV30 and TRBJ1-6 proteins, is SQTIHQWPATLVQPVGSPLSLECTVEGTSNPNLYWYRQAAGRGLQLLFYSVGIGQISSEVPQNLSASRPQDRQFILSSKKLLLSDSGFYLCAPGQGHHFGNGTRLTVT.